Listed below are T cell receptor beta chains from one sample, sequenced in a study of identical twins. TCRdb analysed the 5' RACE reads with MiXCR anew, one entry per CDR3 protein. The sample shows around 250,000 distinct CDR3 sequences, 5.5% to 7% of them seen only once. The same data also went into a second study, on yellow fever vaccine responses in identical twins.

The specimen sequenced was memory (CD45RO+) T cells sorted from blood. The receptor set was obtained from a woman younger than 35 in good health. Each CDR3 is given with its conserved first and last residue. D genes are given only for firm matches. Size values are once, few and many counts, or a class for expanded clones, and some rows have none.

D: NA
V: TRBV20-1
size: few
J: TRBJ1-4
DNA: TGCAGTGCTGGGAGGGGGGGGCAAGAAAAACTGTTTTTT
CDR3: CSAGRGGQEKLFF

D: NA
V: TRBV10-3
size: few
J: TRBJ1-1
DNA: TGTGCCATCAGTGAGTTTGGGAGGGGAACTGAAGCTTTCTTT
CDR3: CAISEFGRGTEAFF

D: NA
V: TRBV12-3/TRBV12-4
size: few
J: TRBJ1-1
DNA: TGTGCCAGCAGCGATCAGGGGAAGGGCACTGAAGCTTTCTTT
CDR3: CASSDQGKGTEAFF

D: NA
V: TRBV11-2
size: NA
J: TRBJ2-7
DNA: TGTGCCAGCAGCTTAGGTCAGGCCATGACCTACGAGCAGTACTTC
CDR3: CASSLGQAMTYEQYF

D: TRBD1
V: TRBV12-3/TRBV12-4
size: few
J: TRBJ1-5
DNA: TGTGCCAGCAGCCGCGGGACAGGGTTTTCCAATCAGCCCCAGCATTTT
CDR3: CASSRGTGFSNQPQHF

D: TRBD1
V: TRBV13
size: few
J: TRBJ2-2
DNA: TGTGCCAGCAACATCCGGGACAGGGGGTTTTCCGGGGAGCTGTTTTTT
CDR3: CASNIRDRGFSGELFF

D: TRBD1
V: TRBV5-1
size: NA
J: TRBJ2-3
DNA: TGCGCCAGCAGCTTACAGGGGGCGAACGGAGATACGCAGTATTTT
CDR3: CASSLQGANGDTQYF

D: NA
V: TRBV19
size: NA
J: TRBJ1-1
DNA: TGTGCCAGTAGTACATTCTCGAACACTGAAGCTTTCTTT
CDR3: CASSTFSNTEAFF

D: TRBD2
V: TRBV12-3/TRBV12-4
size: NA
J: TRBJ2-7
DNA: TGTGCCAGCAGTTTCTCCTTAGCGGGAGACTCCTACGAGCAGTACTTC
CDR3: CASSFSLAGDSYEQYF

D: TRBD1
V: TRBV5-1
size: many
J: TRBJ2-1
DNA: TGCGCCAGCAGCTTGGGTTGGGACAGGGTCTACAATGAGCAGTTCTTC
CDR3: CASSLGWDRVYNEQFF

D: NA
V: TRBV7-3
size: NA
J: TRBJ2-1
DNA: TGTGCCAGCAGTTTCTCACTAGTAAGTGAGCAGTTCTTC
CDR3: CASSFSLVSEQFF

D: TRBD1
V: TRBV12-3/TRBV12-4
size: NA
J: TRBJ2-1
DNA: TGTGCCAGCAGTTTCGCTCAGGGGGCAAGTGAGCAGTTCTTC
CDR3: CASSFAQGASEQFF

D: NA
V: TRBV7-8
size: NA
J: TRBJ2-1
DNA: TGTGCCAGCAGCTTAGGCCCCAGGGGATACAATGAGCAGTTCTTC
CDR3: CASSLGPRGYNEQFF

D: NA
V: TRBV2
size: NA
J: TRBJ1-1
DNA: TGTGCCAGCAGTGGTAGGGGTACGGGTCAAGTGGCTTTCTTT
CDR3: CASSGRGTGQVAFF

D: NA
V: TRBV12-3/TRBV12-4
size: NA
J: TRBJ1-6
DNA: TGTGCCAGCAGGACGACCGGGCCCCCCCTCCACTTT
CDR3: CASRTTGPPLHF

D: TRBD2
V: TRBV20-1
size: many
J: TRBJ2-3
DNA: TGCAGTGCTGCCCCGACTAGCGGGATTGCAGATACGCAGTATTTT
CDR3: CSAAPTSGIADTQYF

D: TRBD1
V: TRBV14
size: NA
J: TRBJ1-6
DNA: TGTGCCAGCAGCCAAGGACAGGGCTTGGGAAATTCACCCCTCCACTTT
CDR3: CASSQGQGLGNSPLHF

D: TRBD1
V: TRBV7-2
size: NA
J: TRBJ1-1
DNA: TGTGCCAGCAGCACGGACAGGGACACTGAAGCTTTCTTT
CDR3: CASSTDRDTEAFF

D: NA
V: TRBV7-9
size: few
J: TRBJ2-2
DNA: TGTGCCAGCAGCTCGCCTACTAGGGCCACCGGGGAGCTGTTTTTT
CDR3: CASSSPTRATGELFF

D: NA
V: TRBV2
size: NA
J: TRBJ1-2
DNA: TGTGCCAGCAGCGTGACGGGGCGGGCTAACTATGGCTACACCTTC
CDR3: CASSVTGRANYGYTF

D: NA
V: TRBV7-3
size: NA
J: TRBJ2-5
DNA: TGTGCCAGCAGCCTAAGGGGGGAGGGGACCCAGTACTTC
CDR3: CASSLRGEGTQYF

D: NA
V: TRBV7-6
size: few
J: TRBJ2-3
DNA: TGTGCCAGCAGCTTAAGGGACACTAGCACAGATACGCAGTATTTT
CDR3: CASSLRDTSTDTQYF

D: NA
V: TRBV12-3/TRBV12-4
size: many
J: TRBJ2-4
DNA: TGTGCCAGCAGCCCTGGGGGGCTAAGGGACGGGGACATTCAGTACTTC
CDR3: CASSPGGLRDGDIQYF

D: TRBD2
V: TRBV6-1
size: NA
J: TRBJ2-2
DNA: TGTGCCAGCAGCCTGGGACTAGCGGGACGGTGGGACACCGGGGAGCTGTTTTTT
CDR3: CASSLGLAGRWDTGELFF

D: NA
V: TRBV20-1
size: NA
J: TRBJ2-1
DNA: TGCAGTGCAGACCGGGGAAACGAGCAGTTCTTC
CDR3: CSADRGNEQFF

D: TRBD2
V: TRBV10-3
size: many
J: TRBJ2-2
DNA: TGTGCCATCAGCTCTAGCGGAGCGGGGGCCGGGGAGCTGTTTTTT
CDR3: CAISSSGAGAGELFF

D: TRBD1
V: TRBV10-3
size: few
J: TRBJ2-7
DNA: TGTGCCATCAGTTTGACAGGGGGCAACGAGCAGTACTTC
CDR3: CAISLTGGNEQYF

D: TRBD2
V: TRBV20-1
size: NA
J: TRBJ2-5
DNA: TGCAGTGCTAGAGGGGGGGTTGACAGGGTAGCTTTCAGCGGGGGGCCCCAAGAGACCCAGTACTTC
CDR3: CSARGGVDRVAFSGGPQETQYF

D: NA
V: TRBV20-1
size: many
J: TRBJ2-5
DNA: TGCAGTGCTAGAGAGAGGGGCAACAAAGAGACCCAGTACTTC
CDR3: CSARERGNKETQYF

D: TRBD2
V: TRBV19
size: NA
J: TRBJ2-1
DNA: TGTGCCAGTAAGGTCCGGAGCGGGGGGGCGGGTGAGCAGTTCTTC
CDR3: CASKVRSGGAGEQFF

D: NA
V: TRBV7-2
size: many
J: TRBJ2-1
DNA: TGTGCCAGCAGGCCGGGACCGAAGGACAATGAGCAGTTCTTC
CDR3: CASRPGPKDNEQFF

D: NA
V: TRBV5-1
size: NA
J: TRBJ2-6
DNA: TGCGCCAGCAGCCAATCAACTCAGGGAGCTGGGGCCAACGTCCTGACTTTC
CDR3: CASSQSTQGAGANVLTF

D: TRBD2
V: TRBV9
size: NA
J: TRBJ2-2
DNA: TGTGCCAGCAGCGTAGCGGCGGGAGGGTACACCGGGGAGCTGTTTTTT
CDR3: CASSVAAGGYTGELFF

D: NA
V: TRBV10-3
size: many
J: TRBJ1-1
DNA: TGTGCCATCACCAGACAGCAAATGAACACTGAAGCTTTCTTT
CDR3: CAITRQQMNTEAFF

D: NA
V: TRBV12-3/TRBV12-4
size: many
J: TRBJ2-1
DNA: TGTGCCAGCAAGTTCCGCCGACCCAAAGCATCTGAGCAGTTCTTC
CDR3: CASKFRRPKASEQFF

D: TRBD2
V: TRBV9
size: NA
J: TRBJ2-2
DNA: TGTGCCAGCAGCCCGATCTCTAGCGGGAGGACCGGGGAGCTGTTTTTT
CDR3: CASSPISSGRTGELFF

D: NA
V: TRBV2
size: NA
J: TRBJ1-5
DNA: TGTGCCAGCAGTGAGAATTGGAGCAATCAGCCCCAGCATTTT
CDR3: CASSENWSNQPQHF

D: NA
V: TRBV12-3/TRBV12-4
size: few
J: TRBJ2-1
DNA: TGTGCCAGCAGTTTAGGGACTGAGCAGTTCTTC
CDR3: CASSLGTEQFF

D: NA
V: TRBV5-1
size: few
J: TRBJ2-5
DNA: TGCGCCAGCAGCTTGTGGACAGACACCCCCGGGAAGACCCAGTACTTC
CDR3: CASSLWTDTPGKTQYF

D: TRBD1
V: TRBV3-1
size: many
J: TRBJ1-5
DNA: TGTGCCAGCAGCCAAGAGGGGACAGCGGGTCAGCCCCAGCATTTT
CDR3: CASSQEGTAGQPQHF

D: TRBD2
V: TRBV6-2/TRBV6-3
size: few
J: TRBJ2-2
DNA: TGTGCCAGCAGAGCCCCGGGACTAGCGGGAGGACACTACACCGGGGAGCTGTTTTTT
CDR3: CASRAPGLAGGHYTGELFF

D: TRBD2
V: TRBV10-1
size: few
J: TRBJ2-1
DNA: TGCGCCAGCAGTGAAGGGGAAATAAGTAGCGGGAGGGCGAAAAAGTACAATGAGCAGTTCTTC
CDR3: CASSEGEISSGRAKKYNEQFF

D: TRBD1
V: TRBV5-1
size: many
J: TRBJ2-1
DNA: TGCGCCAGCAGCCCCGGGACAGGGGGCTACAATGAGCAGTTCTTC
CDR3: CASSPGTGGYNEQFF

D: TRBD1
V: TRBV5-1
size: many
J: TRBJ1-1
DNA: TGCGCCAGCAGCTTGGGGGGACAGGGAAATGAAGCTTTCTTT
CDR3: CASSLGGQGNEAFF

D: NA
V: TRBV5-1
size: many
J: TRBJ2-3
DNA: TGCGCCAGCAGCTTGGAGGGTGATACGCAGTATTTT
CDR3: CASSLEGDTQYF